This section outlines one TCR beta chain sequence together with its context. Its antigen is not known. These data come from a study of CD8+CD57+ T cells in acquired aplastic anemia. Study-wide context: DNA per sorted CD4+ or CD8+ sample ranged about 0.2 to 27.4 ug, averaging roughly 3.2 ug. Healthy donor CD4+ samples were sequenced to a depth that averaged around 9.8 million reads.

Genomic DNA acted as the template from which TCR beta VDJ combination and CDR3 sequence profiling were carried out. Via MiXCR, TCRdb re-called the reads, giving one row per CDR3 protein. The sample consists of a few hundred thousand distinct CDR3 sequences, over 60% of them appearing once. Findings and caveats of the study: Controls and patients did not differ significantly in CD8+ Simpson's diversity. Patients and controls shared 25 to 35 CD8+ CDR3 sequences, which appeared highly expressed in patients and within their immunodominant clones.

CDR1 and CDR2 (germline): WSHSY, SAAADI. The CDR3 has 13 amino acids. The V gene lost 3 bases and the J gene lost 2 bases, with 6 bases spanning the gap. Sequences were obtained from sorted CD4+, CD8+, or CD8+CD57+ T cells (not recorded which) from PBMCs. This sequence joins TRBV10-2 and TRBJ2-3, with D maybe TRBD1 (5 bases). The TCR sequence derives from a human donor in good health. Here the CDR3 DNA reads TGCGCCAGCAGTGAAGGACACACAGATACGCAGTATTTT. It translates to CASSEGHTDTQYF.